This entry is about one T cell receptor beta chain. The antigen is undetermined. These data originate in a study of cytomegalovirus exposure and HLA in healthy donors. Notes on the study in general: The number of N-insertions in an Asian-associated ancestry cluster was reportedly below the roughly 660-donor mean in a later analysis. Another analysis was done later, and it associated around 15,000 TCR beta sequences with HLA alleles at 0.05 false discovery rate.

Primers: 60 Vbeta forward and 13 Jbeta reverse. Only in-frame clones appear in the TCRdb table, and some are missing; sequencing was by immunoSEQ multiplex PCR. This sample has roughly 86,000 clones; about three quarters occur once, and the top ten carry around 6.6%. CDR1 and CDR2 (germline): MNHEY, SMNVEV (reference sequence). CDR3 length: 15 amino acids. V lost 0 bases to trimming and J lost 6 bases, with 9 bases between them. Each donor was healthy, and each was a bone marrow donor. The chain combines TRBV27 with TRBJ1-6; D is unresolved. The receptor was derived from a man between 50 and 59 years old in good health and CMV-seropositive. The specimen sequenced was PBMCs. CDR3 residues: CASSLSVGSNSPLHF. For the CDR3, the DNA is TGTGCCAGCAGTTTATCCGTCGGGAGTAATTCACCCCTCCACTTT.